This TCR beta chain is drawn from a study of blood T cells in healthy people across ages. Study overall: For every two T cells, template switching captured about one barcoded beta molecule.

Primers used in a second PCR of about 7 to 12 cycles were a sample-barcoded 5' primer and a J-beta primer mix. TCRdb ran MiXCR on the 5' RACE reads and lists one entry per CDR3 protein. The table lists approximately 730,000 distinct CDR3 sequences, around 40% of them singletons, with 20% to 25% in the top ten. CDR1 and CDR2 (germline): DFQATT, SNEGSKA (reference sequence). The CDR3 length is 17 residues. Trimming took 0 bases from V and 7 from J; bases not matched to a gene: 14. The material sequenced was blood. The origin of this receptor is a woman aged 60-75 years in good health. The chain combines TRBV20-1 with TRBJ1-5; 8 nucleotides line up with TRBD1. The CDR3 coding sequence is TGCAGTGCTAGAGAGGAGACAGGGGTGGTCATCAGGCAGCCCCAGCATTTT. It yields the protein CSAREETGVVIRQPQHF.